Each of the 16 T cell receptor beta chains below was sequenced from the same sample in a study of OX40 agonist ivuxolimab in advanced cancers. Sequenced by immunoSEQ multiplex PCR; TCRdb stores in-frame clones only, minus some. The sample carries under 85,000 clones, more than 75% recorded once. The sample was CD4+ or CD8+ T cells sorted from blood, taken in a trial of the OX40 agonist ivuxolimab. The receptors originated from an adult with an advanced solid tumor such as melanoma, head and neck, liver or kidney cancer.

The chain is built from TRBV9 and TRBJ1-2; 9 positions match TRBD1. Looked up from germline, CDR1 is SGDLS and CDR2 is YYNGEE. With V trimmed by 0 bases and J by 4 bases, 7 bases remained unmatched. The CDR3 runs 16 residues. CDR3 region: CASSVAQGQGGYGYTF. CDR3 in DNA: TGTGCCAGCAGCGTAGCTCAGGGACAGGGAGGCTATGGCTACACCTTC.

V gene TRBV6-1 combines with J gene TRBJ1-3; D unresolved. Trimming stripped 1 base from V and 2 bases from J, with 15 bases between. This CDR3 is 17 amino acids long. The germline V gene has CDR1 MNHNS and CDR2 SASEGT. Here the CDR3 DNA reads TGTGCCAGCAGTGAAGTGGGAAGGAGGCTAACTGGAAACACCATATATTTT. Amino acid sequence: CASSEVGRRLTGNTIYF.

The genes are TRBV5-1 and TRBJ1-2; D is ambiguous. CDR3 length: 20 residues. Germline V CDR1 and CDR2: SGHRS, YFSETQ. Trimming stripped 0 bases from V and 0 bases from J, with 24 bases between. The CDR3 DNA sequence: TGCGCCAGCAGCTTGGGGTTCGAGCGGGCGGTAAGAAGATCTAACTATGGCTACACCTTC. It is translated as CASSLGFERAVRRSNYGYTF.

Remarks on this clone: Other DNA sequences in the sample encode the same CDR3. This chain uses TRBV28 with TRBJ1-3; unclear D gene. Germline V gene lookup returns CDR1 MDHEN and CDR2 SYDVKM. This CDR3 contains 18 residues. Trimming cost V 3 bases and J 0 bases, with 18 bases left between them. The CDR3 nucleotides read TGTGCCAGCAGTTTCCTCCACGGTCGGGGAGACTCTGGAAACACCATATATTTT. Encoded protein: CASSFLHGRGDSGNTIYF.

The CDR3 coding sequence is TGTGCCAGTAGTTCCAGAACTAATGAAAAACTGTTTTTT. Translating it yields CASSSRTNEKLFF. The rearrangement joins TRBV19 to TRBJ1-4; D not certain. The V gene lost 5 bases and the J gene lost 1 base, with 5 bases spanning the gap. Germline CDR1 LNHDA, CDR2 SQIVND (reference sequence). The CDR3 totals 13 residues.

V gene TRBV7-2 combines with J gene TRBJ2-7; D is undetermined. Germline V gene sequence: CDR1 SGHTA, CDR2 FQGNSA. The ends were cut back, 1 base at V and 5 bases at J, with 9 bases in the middle. This CDR3 has 13 residues. The CDR3 DNA reads as TGTGCCAGCAGCTTAGGGGGTTGGGACGAGCAGTACTTC. Translation: CASSLGGWDEQYF. The full variable domain, completed using reference TRBV7-2 and TRBJ2-7, is GAGVSQSPSNKVTEKGKDVELRCDPISGHTALYWYRQSLGQGLEFLIYFQGNSAPDKSGLPSDRFSAERTGGSVSTLTIQRTQQEDSAVYLCASSLGGWDEQYFGPGTRLTVT.

This chain connects TRBV5-4 to TRBJ1-1, with 9 bases lining up with TRBD1. The CDR3 runs 15 residues. Germline CDR1 and CDR2: SGHNT and YYREEE (reference sequence). After removal of 3 bases from V and 0 bases from J, the junction contained 3 bases not matched to a gene. CDR3 nucleotide sequence: TGTGCCAGCAGCTGGGGACAGGGAGTGAACACTGAAGCTTTCTTT. This translates into CASSWGQGVNTEAFF. The full variable domain, with the rest looked up from reference TRBV5-4 and TRBJ1-1, is ETGVTQSPTHLIKTRGQQVTLRCSSQSGHNTVSWYQQALGQGPQFIFQYYREEENGRGNFPPRFSGLQFPNYSSELNVNALELDDSALYLCASSWGQGVNTEAFFGQGTRLTVV.

The V call is TRBV7-2, the J call TRBJ2-3; 8 nucleotides match TRBD1. CDR3 length equals 15 residues. Germline V gene lookup returns CDR1 SGHTA and CDR2 FQGNSA. The trim removed 5 bases at V and 2 bases at J, leaving 6 bases unmatched. The CDR3 coding sequence is TGTGCCAGCAGCCGGGGACAGGCTCCCACAGATACGCAGTATTTT. As protein: CASSRGQAPTDTQYF.

On this clone: In this CDR3 the conserved last residue, phenylalanine or tryptophan, is missing, so a read error is likely. The rearrangement links TRBV5-5 to TRBJ1-6; a possible D gene is TRBD1 (5 bases). V lost 1 base and J 0 bases, leaving 17 bases between the germline ends. This CDR3 region has 19 residues. From germline, CDR1 is SGHKS and CDR2 YYEKEE (reference sequence). CDR3 DNA: TGTGCCAGCAGCTTGAGGGGCCTCGTCTCAAGCTCCTATAATTCACCCCTCCACCTT. This codes for CASSLRGLVSSSYNSPLHL.

This chain connects TRBV6-5 to TRBJ1-5; a possible D gene is TRBD1 (6 bases). The CDR3 is made up of 15 amino acids. The germline CDR1 and CDR2 sequences are MNHEY and SVGAGI. With 5 bases removed from V and 0 bases from J, the gap between germline ends came to 11 bases. CDR3 sequence (DNA): TGTGCCAGCAGTCAAGACAGGCGTAGCAATCAGCCCCAGCATTTT. Its protein is CASSQDRRSNQPQHF.

At least ten counts were recorded for this clone. CDR3 region: CASSPQGSQPQHF. The CDR3, as DNA: TGTGCCAGCAGTCCCCAGGGGAGTCAGCCCCAGCATTTT. This chain uses TRBV6-1 with TRBJ1-5; D possibly corresponds to TRBD1 (6 bases). V was shortened by 5 bases and J by 6 bases, with 11 bases between the two germline ends. The CDR3 runs to 13 residues. Germline V lookup: CDR1 MNHNS, CDR2 SASEGT.

This sequence joins TRBV20-1 and TRBJ1-2; 8 bases align to TRBD1. In germline, CDR1 is DFQATT, CDR2 SNEGSKA (reference sequence). V lost 5 bases to trimming and J lost 8 bases; unmatched junction nucleotides: 4. The CDR3 runs to 11 residues. The DNA for the CDR3 is TGCAGTGCTCCTGGACAGGGCGGCTACACCTTC. Translated: CSAPGQGGYTF.

The J gene is TRBJ1-3, the V gene TRBV2, with 7 bases matching TRBD1. The CDR3 contains 17 residues. Germline V CDR1 and CDR2: SNHLY, FYNNEI. The junction had 12 bases not matched to a gene; V was cut back by 6 bases and J by 1 base. The CDR3, as DNA: TGTGCCAGCAGCGGCCGACAGGGACAACGATCTGGAAACACCATATATTTT. This gives the protein CASSGRQGQRSGNTIYF.

The gene calls are TRBV9 and TRBJ1-6; D gene ambiguous. V was trimmed by 3 bases and J by 10 bases, leaving 23 bases between them. Germline values: CDR1 SGDLS, CDR2 YYNGEE. The CDR3 has 17 amino acids. The CDR3 DNA reads as TGTGCCAGCAGCGCGAGTTCCCAACTAACCCGGGGATCACCCCTCCACTTT. Translated, it gives CASSASSQLTRGSPLHF.

J is TRBJ2-5 and V is TRBV6-1; D uncertain. CDR1 and CDR2 (germline): MNHNS, SASEGT. V dropped 1 base and J dropped 7 bases, with 10 bases sitting between them. The CDR3 consists of 13 residues. The CDR3 DNA is TGTGCCAGCAGTGAAGGGCTAGTTGGGACCCAGTACTTC. It translates to CASSEGLVGTQYF.

The chain's CDR3 is CAISDISKLGYNEQFF. The CDR3 region has the DNA TGTGCCATCAGTGATATTTCAAAACTCGGCTACAATGAGCAGTTCTTC. The chain combines TRBV10-3 with TRBJ2-1, with D hard to call. V dropped 3 bases and J dropped 3 bases, with 15 bases sitting between them. The CDR3 covers 16 residues. Germline CDR1 is ENHRY and CDR2 is SYGVKD.